This TCR beta chain was profiled in a study of T cell repertoires in cytomegalovirus infection. TCRdb passed the reads through MiXCR, listing each CDR3 protein once. This sample has hundreds of thousands of distinct CDR3 sequences, with about 28% found just once. This clonotype was counted many times. Its target is not known. The CDR3 length is 12 residues. The V segment lost 11 bases and the J segment 5 bases; nucleotides outside the gene matches: 7. The germline V gene has CDR1 SNHLY and CDR2 FYNNEI. This TCR derives from a human donor in good health (CMV status not recorded). Some clones in this sample may be carry-over from other donors' samples. The sequencing used cultured PBMCs, collected from culture after CMV antigen stimulation. The chain recombines TRBV2 with TRBJ2-7; 9 bases match TRBD2. Written as DNA, the CDR3 is TGTGCCCGACGGACTAGCGAGAACGAGCAGTACTTC. It yields the protein CARRTSENEQYF. Filled out from reference TRBV2 and TRBJ2-7, the complete variable domain reads EPEVTQTPSHQVTQMGQEVILRCVPISNHLYFYWYRQILGQKVEFLVSFYNNEISEKSEIFDDQFSVERPDGSNFTLKIRSTKLEDSAMYFCARRTSENEQYFGPGTRLTVT.